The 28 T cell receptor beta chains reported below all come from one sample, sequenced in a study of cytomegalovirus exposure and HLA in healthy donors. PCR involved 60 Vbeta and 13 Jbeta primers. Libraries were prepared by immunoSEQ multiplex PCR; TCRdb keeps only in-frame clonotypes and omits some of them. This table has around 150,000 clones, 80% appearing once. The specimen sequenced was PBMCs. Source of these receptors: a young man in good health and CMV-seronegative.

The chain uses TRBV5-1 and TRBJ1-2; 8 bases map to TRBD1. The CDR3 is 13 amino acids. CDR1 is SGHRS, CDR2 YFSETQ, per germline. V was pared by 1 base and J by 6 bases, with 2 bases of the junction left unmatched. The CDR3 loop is CASSLTGGNGYTF. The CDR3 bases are TGCGCCAGCAGCTTGACAGGGGGTAATGGCTACACCTTC.

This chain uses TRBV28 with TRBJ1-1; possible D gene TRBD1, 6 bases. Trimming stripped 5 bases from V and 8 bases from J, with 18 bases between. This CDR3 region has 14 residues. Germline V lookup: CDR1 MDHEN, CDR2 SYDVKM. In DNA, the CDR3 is TGTGCCAGCAGTCCATCTGGGGGGGGGCGGGAAGCTTTCTTT. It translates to CASSPSGGGREAFF. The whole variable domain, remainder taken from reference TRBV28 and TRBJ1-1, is DVKVTQSSRYLVKRTGEKVFLECVQDMDHENMFWYRQDPGLGLRLIYFSYDVKMKEKGDIPEGYSVSREKKERFSLILESASTNQTSMYLCASSPSGGGREAFFGQGTRLTVV.

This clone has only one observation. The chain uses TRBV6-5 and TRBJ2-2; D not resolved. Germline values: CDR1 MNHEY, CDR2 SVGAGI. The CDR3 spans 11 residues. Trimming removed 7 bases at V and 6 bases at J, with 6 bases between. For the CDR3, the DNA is TGTGCCAGCAATTTATCCGGGGAGCTGTTTTTT. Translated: CASNLSGELFF.

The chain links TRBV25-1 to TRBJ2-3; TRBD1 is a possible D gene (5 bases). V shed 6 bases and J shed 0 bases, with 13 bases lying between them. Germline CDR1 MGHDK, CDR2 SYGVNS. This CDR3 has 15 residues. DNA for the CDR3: TGTGCCAGCAGCCAGACAGTTGCTAGCACAGATACGCAGTATTTT. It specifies CASSQTVASTDTQYF.

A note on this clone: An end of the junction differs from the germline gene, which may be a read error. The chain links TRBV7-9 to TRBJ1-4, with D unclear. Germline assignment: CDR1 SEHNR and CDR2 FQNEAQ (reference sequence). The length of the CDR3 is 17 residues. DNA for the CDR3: TGTTCCAGCAGCTTAGGTACTAGGCGGGAGACTAATGAAAAACTGTTTTTT. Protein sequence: CSSSLGTRRETNEKLFF.

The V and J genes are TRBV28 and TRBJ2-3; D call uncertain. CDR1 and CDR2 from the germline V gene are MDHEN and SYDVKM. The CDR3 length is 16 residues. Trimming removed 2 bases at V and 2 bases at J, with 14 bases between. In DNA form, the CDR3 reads TGTGCCAGCAGTTTAGTAATGAGCGCGAACACAGATACGCAGTATTTT. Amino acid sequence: CASSLVMSANTDTQYF. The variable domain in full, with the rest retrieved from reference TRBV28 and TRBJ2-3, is DVKVTQSSRYLVKRTGEKVFLECVQDMDHENMFWYRQDPGLGLRLIYFSYDVKMKEKGDIPEGYSVSREKKERFSLILESASTNQTSMYLCASSLVMSANTDTQYFGPGTRLTVL.

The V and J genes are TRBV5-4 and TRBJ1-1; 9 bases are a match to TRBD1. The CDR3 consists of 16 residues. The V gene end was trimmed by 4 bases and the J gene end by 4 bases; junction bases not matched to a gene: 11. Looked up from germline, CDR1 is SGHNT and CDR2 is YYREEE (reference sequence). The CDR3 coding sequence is TGTGCCAGCAGCCCTGGACAGGGGAGGGGCGGCACTGAAGCTTTCTTT. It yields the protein CASSPGQGRGGTEAFF.

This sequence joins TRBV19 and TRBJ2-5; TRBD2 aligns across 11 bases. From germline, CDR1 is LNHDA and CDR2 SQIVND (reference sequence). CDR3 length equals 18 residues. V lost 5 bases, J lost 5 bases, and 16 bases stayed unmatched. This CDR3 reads CASSSSGTSGLHRETQYF. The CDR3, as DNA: TGTGCCAGTAGTTCATCCGGGACTAGCGGTCTCCATCGGGAGACCCAGTACTTC. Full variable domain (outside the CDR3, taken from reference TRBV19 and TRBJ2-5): DGGITQSPKYLFRKEGQNVTLSCEQNLNHDAMYWYRQDPGQGLRLIYYSQIVNDFQKGDIAEGYSVSREKKESFPLTVTSAQKNPTAFYLCASSSSGTSGLHRETQYFGPGTRLLVL.

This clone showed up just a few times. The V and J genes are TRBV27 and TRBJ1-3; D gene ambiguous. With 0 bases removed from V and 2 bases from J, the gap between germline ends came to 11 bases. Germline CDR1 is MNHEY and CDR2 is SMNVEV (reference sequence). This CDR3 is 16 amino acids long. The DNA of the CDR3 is TGTGCCAGCAGTTTATCGATTTCGGGTGCTGGAAACACCATATATTTT. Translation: CASSLSISGAGNTIYF.

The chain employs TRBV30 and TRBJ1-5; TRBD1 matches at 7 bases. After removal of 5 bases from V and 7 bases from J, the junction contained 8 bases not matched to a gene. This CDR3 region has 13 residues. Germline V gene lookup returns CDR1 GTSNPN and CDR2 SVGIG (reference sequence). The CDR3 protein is CAWARQGAQPQHF. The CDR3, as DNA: TGTGCCTGGGCCAGACAGGGCGCGCAGCCCCAGCATTTT.

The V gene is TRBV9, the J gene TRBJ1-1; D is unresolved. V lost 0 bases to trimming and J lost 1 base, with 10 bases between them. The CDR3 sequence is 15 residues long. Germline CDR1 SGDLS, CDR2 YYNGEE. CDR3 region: CASSVVTVPNTEAFF. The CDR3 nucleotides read TGTGCCAGCAGCGTAGTCACAGTTCCGAACACTGAAGCTTTCTTT.

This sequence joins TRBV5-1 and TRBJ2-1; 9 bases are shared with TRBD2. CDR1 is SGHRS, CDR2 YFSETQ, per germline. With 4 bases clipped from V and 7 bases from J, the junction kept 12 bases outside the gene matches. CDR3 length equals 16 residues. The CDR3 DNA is TGCGCCAGCAGCCCGCGAGGGAGCGGGAGGCAAAATGAGCAGTTCTTC. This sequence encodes CASSPRGSGRQNEQFF.

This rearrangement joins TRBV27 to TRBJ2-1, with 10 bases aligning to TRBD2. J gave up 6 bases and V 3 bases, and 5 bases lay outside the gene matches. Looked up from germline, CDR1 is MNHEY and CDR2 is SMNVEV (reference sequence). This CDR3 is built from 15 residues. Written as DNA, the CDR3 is TGTGCCAGCAGTTTGGGACTAGCGCACGGCAATGAGCAGTTCTTC. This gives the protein CASSLGLAHGNEQFF.

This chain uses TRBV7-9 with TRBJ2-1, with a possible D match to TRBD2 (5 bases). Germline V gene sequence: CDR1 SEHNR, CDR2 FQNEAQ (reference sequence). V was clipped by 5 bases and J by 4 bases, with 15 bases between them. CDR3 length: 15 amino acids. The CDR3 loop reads CASSPPSSIYNEQFF. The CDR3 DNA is TGTGCCAGCAGCCCCCCCTCTAGCATTTACAATGAGCAGTTCTTC. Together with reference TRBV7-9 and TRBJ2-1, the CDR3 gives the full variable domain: DTGVSQNPRHKITKRGQNVTFRCDPISEHNRLYWYRQTLGQGPEFLTYFQNEAQLEKSRLLSDRFSAERPKGSFSTLEIQRTEQGDSAMYLCASSPPSSIYNEQFFGPGTRLTVL.

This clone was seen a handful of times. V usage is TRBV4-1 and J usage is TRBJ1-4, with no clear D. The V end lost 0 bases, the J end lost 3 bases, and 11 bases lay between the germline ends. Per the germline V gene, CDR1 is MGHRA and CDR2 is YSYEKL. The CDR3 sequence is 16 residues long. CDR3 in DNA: TGCGCCAGCAGCCAAGAAAGTCAGCGAGCTAATGAAAAACTGTTTTTT. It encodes CASSQESQRANEKLFF.

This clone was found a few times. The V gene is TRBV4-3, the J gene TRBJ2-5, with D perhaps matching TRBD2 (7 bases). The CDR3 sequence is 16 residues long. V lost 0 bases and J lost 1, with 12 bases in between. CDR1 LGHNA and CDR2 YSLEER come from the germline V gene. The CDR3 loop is CASSQDLGGAQETQYF. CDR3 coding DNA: TGCGCCAGCAGCCAAGATTTAGGGGGGGCCCAAGAGACCCAGTACTTC.

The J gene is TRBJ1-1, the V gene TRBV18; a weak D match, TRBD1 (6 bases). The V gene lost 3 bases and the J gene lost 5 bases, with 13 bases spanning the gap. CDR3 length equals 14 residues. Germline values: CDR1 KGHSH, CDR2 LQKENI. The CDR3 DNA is TGTGCCAGCTCACCCGGGGGGCGAGGGACTGAAGCTTTCTTT. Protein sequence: CASSPGGRGTEAFF. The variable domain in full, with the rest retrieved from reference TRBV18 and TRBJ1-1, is NAGVMQNPRHLVRRRGQEARLRCSPMKGHSHVYWYRQLPEEGLKFMVYLQKENIIDESGMPKERFSAEFPKEGPSILRIQQVVRGDSAAYFCASSPGGRGTEAFFGQGTRLTVV.

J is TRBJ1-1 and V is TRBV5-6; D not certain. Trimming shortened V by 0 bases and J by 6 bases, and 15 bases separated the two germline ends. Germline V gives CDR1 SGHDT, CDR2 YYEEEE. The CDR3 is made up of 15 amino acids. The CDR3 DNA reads TGTGCCAGCAGCTTGGCCGGGGTGGGGAAGGCTGAAGCTTTCTTT. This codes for CASSLAGVGKAEAFF.

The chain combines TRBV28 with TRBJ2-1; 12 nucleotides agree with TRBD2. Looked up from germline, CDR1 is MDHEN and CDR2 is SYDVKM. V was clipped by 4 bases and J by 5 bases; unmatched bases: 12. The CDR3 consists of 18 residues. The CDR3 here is CASSSIRLAGDPNNEQFF. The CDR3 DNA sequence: TGTGCCAGCAGTTCAATTCGACTAGCGGGAGACCCAAACAATGAGCAGTTCTTC.

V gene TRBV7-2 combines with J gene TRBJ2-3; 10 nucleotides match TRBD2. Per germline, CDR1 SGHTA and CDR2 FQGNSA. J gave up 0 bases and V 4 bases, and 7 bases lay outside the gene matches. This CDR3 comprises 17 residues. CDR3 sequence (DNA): TGTGCCAGCAGCTCACGGACTAGCGGTGGGAGCACAGATACGCAGTATTTT. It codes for CASSSRTSGGSTDTQYF.

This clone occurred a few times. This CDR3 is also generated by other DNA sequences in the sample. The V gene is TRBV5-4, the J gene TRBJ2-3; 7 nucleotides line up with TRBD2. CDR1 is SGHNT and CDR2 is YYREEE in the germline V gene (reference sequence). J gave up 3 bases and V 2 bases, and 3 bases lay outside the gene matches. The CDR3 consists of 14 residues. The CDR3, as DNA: TGTGCCAGCAGCTTTCGACTAGCAACAGATACGCAGTATTTT. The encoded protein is CASSFRLATDTQYF.

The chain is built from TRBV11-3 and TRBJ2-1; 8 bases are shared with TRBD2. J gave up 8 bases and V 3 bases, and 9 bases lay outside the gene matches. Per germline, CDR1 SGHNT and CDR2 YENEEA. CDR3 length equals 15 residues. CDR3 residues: CASSLGLGLSYEQFF. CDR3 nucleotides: TGTGCCAGCAGCTTGGGACTAGGTCTCTCCTATGAGCAGTTCTTC. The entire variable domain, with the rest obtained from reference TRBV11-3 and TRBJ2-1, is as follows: EAGVVQSPRYKIIEKKQPVAFWCNPISGHNTLYWYLQNLGQGPELLIRYENEEAVDDSQLPKDRFSAERLKGVDSTLKIQPAELGDSAVYLCASSLGLGLSYEQFFGPGTRLTVL.

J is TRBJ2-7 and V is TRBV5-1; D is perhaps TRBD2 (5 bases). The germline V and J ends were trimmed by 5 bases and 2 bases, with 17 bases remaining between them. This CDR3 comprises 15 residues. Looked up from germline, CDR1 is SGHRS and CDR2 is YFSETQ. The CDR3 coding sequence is TGCGCCAGCAGTGACGGTCTTCACGGGGCCTACGAGCAGTACTTC. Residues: CASSDGLHGAYEQYF.

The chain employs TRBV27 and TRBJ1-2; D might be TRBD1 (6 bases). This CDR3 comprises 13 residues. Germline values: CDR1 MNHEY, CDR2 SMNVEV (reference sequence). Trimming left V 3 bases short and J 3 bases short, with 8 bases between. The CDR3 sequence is CASSFRGYYGYTF. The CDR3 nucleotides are TGTGCCAGCAGTTTCAGGGGCTACTATGGCTACACCTTC.

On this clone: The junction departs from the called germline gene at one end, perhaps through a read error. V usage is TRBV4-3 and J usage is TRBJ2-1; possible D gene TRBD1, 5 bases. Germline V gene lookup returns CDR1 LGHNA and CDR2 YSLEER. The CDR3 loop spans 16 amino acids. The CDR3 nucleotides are TGCGCCAGCAGCCAAGAGGGGCCACGAACCTACAGTGAGCAGTTCTTC. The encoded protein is CASSQEGPRTYSEQFF.

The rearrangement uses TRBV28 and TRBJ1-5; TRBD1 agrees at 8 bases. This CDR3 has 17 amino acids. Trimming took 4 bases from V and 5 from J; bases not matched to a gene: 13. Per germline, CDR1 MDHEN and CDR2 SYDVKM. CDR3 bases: TGTGCCAGCAGTTCGGACAGGGTGAACGGTTGGGATCAGCCCCAGCATTTT. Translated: CASSSDRVNGWDQPQHF. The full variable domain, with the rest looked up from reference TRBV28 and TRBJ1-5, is DVKVTQSSRYLVKRTGEKVFLECVQDMDHENMFWYRQDPGLGLRLIYFSYDVKMKEKGDIPEGYSVSREKKERFSLILESASTNQTSMYLCASSSDRVNGWDQPQHFGDGTRLSIL.

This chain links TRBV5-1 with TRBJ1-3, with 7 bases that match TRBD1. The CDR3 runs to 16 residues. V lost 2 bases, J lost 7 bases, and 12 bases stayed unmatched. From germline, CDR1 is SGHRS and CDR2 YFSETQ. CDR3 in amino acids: CASSFYVGQARNTIYF. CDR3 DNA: TGCGCCAGCAGCTTTTACGTCGGACAGGCCCGGAACACCATATATTTT. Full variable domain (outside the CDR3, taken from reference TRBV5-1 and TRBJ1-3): KAGVTQTPRYLIKTRGQQVTLSCSPISGHRSVSWYQQTPGQGLQFLFEYFSETQRNKGNFPGRFSGRQFSNSRSEMNVSTLELGDSALYLCASSFYVGQARNTIYFGEGSWLTVV.

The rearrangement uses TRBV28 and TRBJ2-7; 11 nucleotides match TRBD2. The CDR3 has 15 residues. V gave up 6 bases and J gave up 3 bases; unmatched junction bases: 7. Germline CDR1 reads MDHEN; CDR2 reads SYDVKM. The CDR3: CASRLTSGGIYEQYF. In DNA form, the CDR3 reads TGTGCCAGCAGACTCACTAGCGGGGGAATCTACGAGCAGTACTTC.